This TCR beta chain was sequenced in a study of beta chain features in type 1 diabetes. On the study more broadly: The examined sorted cells totaled 107,917,701 across samples.

Since all of the isolated RNA was reverse transcribed, expressed TCRB transcripts were what got sequenced. Profiling relied on immunoSEQ multiplex PCR, and the TCRdb table lists in-frame clones only, not all of them. Counted here are some 400,000 clones, roughly 16% occurring once; the ten biggest clones make up 0.019%. Trimming cost V 5 bases and J 4 bases; bases outside gene matches: 7. Germline assignment: CDR1 SQVTM and CDR2 ANQGSEA. The CDR3 is 14 residues long. This clonotype originated in a woman younger than 35 in good health. The sequenced sample consisted of naive CD4+ T cells from blood. V and J are TRBV29-1 and TRBJ2-1, with 8 positions matching TRBD2. The CDR3 nucleotides are TGCAGCGTTAAACTGACTAGCGTATACAATGAGCAGTTCTTC. Translating gives CSVKLTSVYNEQFF.